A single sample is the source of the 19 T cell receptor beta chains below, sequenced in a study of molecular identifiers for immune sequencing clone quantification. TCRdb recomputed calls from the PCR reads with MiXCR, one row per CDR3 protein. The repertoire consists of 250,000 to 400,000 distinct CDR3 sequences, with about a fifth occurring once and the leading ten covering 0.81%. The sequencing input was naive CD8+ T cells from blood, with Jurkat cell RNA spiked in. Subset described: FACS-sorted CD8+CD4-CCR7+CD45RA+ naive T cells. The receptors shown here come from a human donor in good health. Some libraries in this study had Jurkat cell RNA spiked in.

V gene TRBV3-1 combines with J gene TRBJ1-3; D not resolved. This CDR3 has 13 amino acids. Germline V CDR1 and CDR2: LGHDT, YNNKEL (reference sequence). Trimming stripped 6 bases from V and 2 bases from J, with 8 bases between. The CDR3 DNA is TGTGCCAGCAGACCCGGGCCTGGAAACACCATATATTTT. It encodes CASRPGPGNTIYF.

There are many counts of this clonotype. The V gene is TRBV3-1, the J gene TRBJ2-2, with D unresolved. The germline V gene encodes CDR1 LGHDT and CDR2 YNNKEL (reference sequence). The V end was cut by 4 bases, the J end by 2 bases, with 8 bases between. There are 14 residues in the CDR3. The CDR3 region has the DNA TGTGCCAGCAGCCGCGTTGGTAACACCGGGGAGCTGTTTTTT. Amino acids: CASSRVGNTGELFF. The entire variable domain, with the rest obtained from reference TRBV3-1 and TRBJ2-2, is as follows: DTAVSQTPKYLVTQMGNDKSIKCEQNLGHDTMYWYKQDSKKFLKIMFSYNNKELIINETVPNRFSPKSPDKAHLNLHINSLELGDSAVYFCASSRVGNTGELFFGEGSRLTVL.

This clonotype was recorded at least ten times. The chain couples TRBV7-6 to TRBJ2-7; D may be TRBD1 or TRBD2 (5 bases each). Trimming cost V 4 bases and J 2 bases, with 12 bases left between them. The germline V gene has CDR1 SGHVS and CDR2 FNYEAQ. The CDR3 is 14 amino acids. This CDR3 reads CASSSPGRPYEQYF. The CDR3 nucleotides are TGTGCCAGCAGCTCCCCGGGACGGCCCTACGAGCAGTACTTC.

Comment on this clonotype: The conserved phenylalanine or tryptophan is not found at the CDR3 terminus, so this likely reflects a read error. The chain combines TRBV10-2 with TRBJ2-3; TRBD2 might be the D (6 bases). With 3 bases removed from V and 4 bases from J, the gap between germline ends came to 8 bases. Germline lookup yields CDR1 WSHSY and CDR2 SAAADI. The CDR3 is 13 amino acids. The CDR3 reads CASSDSSADTQYL. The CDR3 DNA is TGCGCCAGCAGTGATTCTAGCGCAGATACGCAGTATCTT.

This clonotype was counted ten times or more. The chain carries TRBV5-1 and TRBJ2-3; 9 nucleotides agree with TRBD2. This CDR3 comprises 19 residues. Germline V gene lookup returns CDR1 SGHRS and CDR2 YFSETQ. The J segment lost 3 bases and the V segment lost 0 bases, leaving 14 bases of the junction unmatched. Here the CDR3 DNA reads TGCGCCAGCAGCTTGGAGAGACAGCTAGTAGCGGGAGTAACAGATACGCAGTATTTT. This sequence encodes CASSLERQLVAGVTDTQYF.

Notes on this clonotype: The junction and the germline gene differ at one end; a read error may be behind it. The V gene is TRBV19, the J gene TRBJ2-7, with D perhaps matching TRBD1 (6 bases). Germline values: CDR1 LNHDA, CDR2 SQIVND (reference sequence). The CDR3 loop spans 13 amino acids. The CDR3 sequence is CTSSMDSSYEQYF. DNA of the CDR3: TGTACCAGTAGCATGGACAGCTCCTACGAGCAGTACTTC.

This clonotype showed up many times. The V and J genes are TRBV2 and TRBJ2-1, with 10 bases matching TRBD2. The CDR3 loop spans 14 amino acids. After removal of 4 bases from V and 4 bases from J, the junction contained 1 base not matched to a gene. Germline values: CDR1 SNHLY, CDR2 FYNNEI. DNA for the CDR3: TGTGCCAGCAGTGGACTAGCGGGTTACAATGAGCAGTTCTTC. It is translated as CASSGLAGYNEQFF.

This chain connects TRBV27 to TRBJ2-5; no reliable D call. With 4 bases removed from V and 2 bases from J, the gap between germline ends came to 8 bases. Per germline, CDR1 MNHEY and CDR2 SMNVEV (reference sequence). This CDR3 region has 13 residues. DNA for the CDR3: TGTGCCAGCAGTTCCCAATCTCAAGAGACCCAGTACTTC. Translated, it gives CASSSQSQETQYF.

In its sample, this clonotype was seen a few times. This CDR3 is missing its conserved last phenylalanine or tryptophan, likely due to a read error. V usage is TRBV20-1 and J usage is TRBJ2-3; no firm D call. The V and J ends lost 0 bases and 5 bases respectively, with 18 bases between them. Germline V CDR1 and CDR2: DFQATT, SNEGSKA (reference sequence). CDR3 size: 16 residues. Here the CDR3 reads CSARDPTRVLVDTQYL. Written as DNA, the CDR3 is TGCAGTGCTAGAGATCCTACAAGGGTGTTGGTAGATACGCAGTATCTT.

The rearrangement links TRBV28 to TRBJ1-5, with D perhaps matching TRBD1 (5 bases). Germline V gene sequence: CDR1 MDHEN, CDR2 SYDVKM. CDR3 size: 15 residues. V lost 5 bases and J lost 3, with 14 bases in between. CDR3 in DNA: TGTGCCAGCAGTGACAGTCGACCGATCAATCAGCCCCAGCATTTT. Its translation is CASSDSRPINQPQHF.

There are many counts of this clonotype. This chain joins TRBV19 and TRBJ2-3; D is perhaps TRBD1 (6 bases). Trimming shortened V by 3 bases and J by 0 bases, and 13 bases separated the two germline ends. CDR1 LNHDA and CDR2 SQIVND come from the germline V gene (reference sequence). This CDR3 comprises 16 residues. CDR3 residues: CASSMDSYSSTDTQYF. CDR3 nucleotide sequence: TGTGCCAGTAGTATGGACAGTTACTCTAGCACAGATACGCAGTATTTT.

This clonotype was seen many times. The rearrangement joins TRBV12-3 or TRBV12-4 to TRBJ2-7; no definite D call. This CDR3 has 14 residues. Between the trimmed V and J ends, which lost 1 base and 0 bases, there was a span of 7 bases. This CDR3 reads CASSLEPSSYEQYF. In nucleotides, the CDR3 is TGTGCCAGCAGTTTAGAGCCGAGCTCCTACGAGCAGTACTTC.

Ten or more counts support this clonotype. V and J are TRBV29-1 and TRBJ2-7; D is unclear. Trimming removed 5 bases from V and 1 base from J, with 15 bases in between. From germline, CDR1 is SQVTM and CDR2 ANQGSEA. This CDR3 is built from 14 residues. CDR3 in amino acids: CSVSLTMPSYEQYF. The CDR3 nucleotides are TGCAGCGTTTCTCTGACAATGCCTTCCTACGAGCAGTACTTC.

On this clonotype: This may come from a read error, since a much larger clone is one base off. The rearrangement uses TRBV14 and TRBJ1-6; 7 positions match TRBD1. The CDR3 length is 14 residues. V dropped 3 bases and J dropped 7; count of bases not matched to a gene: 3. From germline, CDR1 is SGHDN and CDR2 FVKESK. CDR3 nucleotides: TGTGCCAGCAGCCAGACAGGGACCAATTCACCCCTCCACTTT. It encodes CASSQTGTNSPLHF.

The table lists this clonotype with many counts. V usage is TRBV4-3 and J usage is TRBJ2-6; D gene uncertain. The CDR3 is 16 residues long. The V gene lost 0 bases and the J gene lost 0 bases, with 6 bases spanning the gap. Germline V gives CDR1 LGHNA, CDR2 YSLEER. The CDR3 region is CASSQDRSSGANVLTF. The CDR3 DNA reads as TGCGCCAGCAGCCAAGACCGGTCCTCTGGGGCCAACGTCCTGACTTTC.

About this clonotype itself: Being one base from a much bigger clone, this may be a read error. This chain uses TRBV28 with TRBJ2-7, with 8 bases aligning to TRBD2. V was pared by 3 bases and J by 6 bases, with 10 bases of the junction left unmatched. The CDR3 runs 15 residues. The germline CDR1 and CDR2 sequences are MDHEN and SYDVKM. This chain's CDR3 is CASSFGRGEGCEQYF. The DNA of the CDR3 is TGTGCCAGCAGTTTTGGGCGGGGGGAAGGGTGCGAGCAGTACTTC.

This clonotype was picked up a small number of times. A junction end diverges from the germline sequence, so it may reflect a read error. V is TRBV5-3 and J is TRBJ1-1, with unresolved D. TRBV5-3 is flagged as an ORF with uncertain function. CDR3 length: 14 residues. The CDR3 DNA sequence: TGTGCCAGCAGCTTGAATTGGGGAAAGTCTGAAGCTTTCTTT. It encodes CASSLNWGKSEAFF.

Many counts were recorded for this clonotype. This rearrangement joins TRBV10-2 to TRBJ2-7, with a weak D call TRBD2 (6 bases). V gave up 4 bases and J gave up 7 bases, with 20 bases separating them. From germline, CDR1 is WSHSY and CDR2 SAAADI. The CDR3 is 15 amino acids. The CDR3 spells CASSASGLGAEEQYF. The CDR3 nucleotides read TGCGCCAGCAGTGCCTCGGGACTCGGGGCGGAGGAGCAGTACTTC.

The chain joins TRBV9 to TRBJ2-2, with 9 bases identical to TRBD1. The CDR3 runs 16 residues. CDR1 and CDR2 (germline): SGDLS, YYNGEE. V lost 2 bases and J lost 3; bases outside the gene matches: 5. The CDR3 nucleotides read TGTGCCAGCAGCGTTACAGGGGGCCTTCACACCGGGGAGCTGTTTTTT. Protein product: CASSVTGGLHTGELFF.